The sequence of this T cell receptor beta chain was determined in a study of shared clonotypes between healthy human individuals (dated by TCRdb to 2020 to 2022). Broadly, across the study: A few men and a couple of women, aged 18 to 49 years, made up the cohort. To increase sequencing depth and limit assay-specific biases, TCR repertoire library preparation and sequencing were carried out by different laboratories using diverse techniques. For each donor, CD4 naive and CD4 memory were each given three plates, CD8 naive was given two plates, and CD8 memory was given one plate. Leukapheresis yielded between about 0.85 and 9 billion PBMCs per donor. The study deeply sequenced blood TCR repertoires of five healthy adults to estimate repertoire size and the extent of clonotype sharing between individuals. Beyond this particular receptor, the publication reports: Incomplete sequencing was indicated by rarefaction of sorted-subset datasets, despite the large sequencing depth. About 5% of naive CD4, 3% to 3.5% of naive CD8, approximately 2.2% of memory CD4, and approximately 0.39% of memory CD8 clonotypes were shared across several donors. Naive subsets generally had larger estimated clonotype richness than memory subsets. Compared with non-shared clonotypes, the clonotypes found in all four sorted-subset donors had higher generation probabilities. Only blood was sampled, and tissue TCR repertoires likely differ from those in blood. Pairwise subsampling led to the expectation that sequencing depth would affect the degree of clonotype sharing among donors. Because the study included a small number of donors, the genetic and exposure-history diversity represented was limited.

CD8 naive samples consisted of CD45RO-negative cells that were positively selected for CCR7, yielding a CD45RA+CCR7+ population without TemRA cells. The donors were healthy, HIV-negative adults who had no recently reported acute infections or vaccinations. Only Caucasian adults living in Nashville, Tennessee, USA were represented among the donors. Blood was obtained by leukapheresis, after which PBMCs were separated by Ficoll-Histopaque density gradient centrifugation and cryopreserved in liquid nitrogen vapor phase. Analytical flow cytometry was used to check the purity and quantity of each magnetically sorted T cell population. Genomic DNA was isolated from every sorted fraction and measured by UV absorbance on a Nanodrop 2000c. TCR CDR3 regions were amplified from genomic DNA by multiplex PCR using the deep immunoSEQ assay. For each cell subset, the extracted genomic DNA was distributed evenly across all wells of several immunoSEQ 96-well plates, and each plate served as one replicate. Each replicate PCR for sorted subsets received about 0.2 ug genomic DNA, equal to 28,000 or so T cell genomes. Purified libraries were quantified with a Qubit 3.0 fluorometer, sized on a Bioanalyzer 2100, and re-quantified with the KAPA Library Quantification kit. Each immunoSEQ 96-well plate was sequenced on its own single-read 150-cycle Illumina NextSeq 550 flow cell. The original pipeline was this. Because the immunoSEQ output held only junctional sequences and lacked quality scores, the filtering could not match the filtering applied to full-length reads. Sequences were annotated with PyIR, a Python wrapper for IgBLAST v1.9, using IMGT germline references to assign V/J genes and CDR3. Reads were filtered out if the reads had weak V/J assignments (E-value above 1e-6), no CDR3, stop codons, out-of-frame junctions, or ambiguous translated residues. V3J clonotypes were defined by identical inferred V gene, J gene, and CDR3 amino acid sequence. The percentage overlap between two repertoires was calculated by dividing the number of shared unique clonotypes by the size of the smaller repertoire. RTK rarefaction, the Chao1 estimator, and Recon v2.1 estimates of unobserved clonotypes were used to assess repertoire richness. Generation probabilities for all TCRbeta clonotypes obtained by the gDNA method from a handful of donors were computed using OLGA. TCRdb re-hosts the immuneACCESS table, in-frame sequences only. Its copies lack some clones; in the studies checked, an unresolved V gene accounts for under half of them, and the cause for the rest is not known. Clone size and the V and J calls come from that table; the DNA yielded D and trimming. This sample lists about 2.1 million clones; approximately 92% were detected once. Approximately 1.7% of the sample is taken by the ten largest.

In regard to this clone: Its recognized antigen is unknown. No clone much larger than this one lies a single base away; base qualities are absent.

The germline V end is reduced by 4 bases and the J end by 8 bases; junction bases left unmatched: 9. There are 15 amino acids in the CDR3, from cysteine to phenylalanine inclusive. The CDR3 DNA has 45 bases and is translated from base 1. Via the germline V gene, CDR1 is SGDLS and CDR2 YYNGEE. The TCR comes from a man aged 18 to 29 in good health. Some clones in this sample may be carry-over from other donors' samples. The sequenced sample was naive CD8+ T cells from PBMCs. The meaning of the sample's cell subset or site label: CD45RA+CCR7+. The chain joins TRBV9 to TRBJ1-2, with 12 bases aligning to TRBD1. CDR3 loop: CASSLGTGGAEGYTF. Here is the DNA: TGTGCCAGCAGCCTCGGGACAGGGGGCGCGGAGGGCTACACCTTC.